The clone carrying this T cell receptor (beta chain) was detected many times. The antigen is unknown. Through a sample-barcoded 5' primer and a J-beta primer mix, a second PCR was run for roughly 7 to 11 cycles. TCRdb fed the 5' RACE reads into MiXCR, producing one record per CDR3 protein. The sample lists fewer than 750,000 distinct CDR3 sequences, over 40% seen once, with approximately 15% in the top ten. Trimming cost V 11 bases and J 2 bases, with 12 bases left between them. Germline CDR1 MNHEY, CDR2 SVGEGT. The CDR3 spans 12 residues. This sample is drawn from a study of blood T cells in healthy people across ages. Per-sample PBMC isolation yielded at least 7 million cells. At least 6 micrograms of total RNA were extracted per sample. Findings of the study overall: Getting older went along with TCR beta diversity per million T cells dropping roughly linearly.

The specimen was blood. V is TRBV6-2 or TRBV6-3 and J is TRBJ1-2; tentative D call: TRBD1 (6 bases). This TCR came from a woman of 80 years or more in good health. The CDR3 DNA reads TGTGCCGCCCAGGGGTCGAACTATGGCTACACCTTC. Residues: CAAQGSNYGYTF.